This T cell receptor beta chain was captured by sequencing in a study of CD4 T cells in relation to SARS-CoV-2 and coronaviruses (dated by TCRdb to about 2021). At the level of the whole study: In the ViraFEST assay, PBMCs were grown with antigen for nine to eleven days, and TCR beta CDR3s were then sequenced to identify antigen-specific clonal expansions. Using patient-derived lymphoblastoid cell lines, the shared crossreactive spike epitopes were mapped to their HLA restriction. Memory CD4+ T cell crossreactivity between SARS-CoV-2 and common cold coronavirus spike proteins was assessed at the TCR clonotype level in the study. The Adaptive Biotechnologies TCR-sequencing kit was used for samples from a few pre-COVID donors and for the naive versus memory experiments, whereas the other data were Illumina-based. A different, Illumina-based TCR-beta assay was used to sequence expansion assays from other donors in the study. An HIV-1 Nef peptide pool or a culture without peptide was used as the negative reference condition. What the authors observed across the whole study: Small numbers of patients and of tested TCRs were a limitation of the study. In roughly 70% of donors, memory CD4+ clonotypes turned up that crossrecognized SARS-CoV-2 and at least one common cold coronavirus spike. Because no donor provided both pre-pandemic and post-infection samples, tracing the source of pre-existing responses was limited. Significantly weaker SARS-CoV-2-driven expansion was shown by crossreactive clones than by monoreactive clones, consistent with antigenic imprinting. Crossreactivity analysis was centred on spike protein, so crossreactivity against other viral proteins was not assessed.

The protocol used for the library was the immunoSEQ multiplex PCR assay. Processing in the source paper ran as follows. Preprocessing removed nonproductive sequences and CDR3s not starting with C, not ending with F or W, or shorter than 7 amino acids. Antigen-specific clonotypes were called with the MANAFEST web app, based on expansion relative to reference and other culture wells. A clone counted as positive if significantly expanded in 2 of 3 replicate wells versus the reference culture at FDR below 0.05. For a clone to be considered positive, significant expansion relative to all other tandem wells and an odds ratio above 5 were also required. After three terminal residues were trimmed from each end, CDR3 homology was quantified as pairwise Levenshtein distance using the stringdist R package. The source is immuneACCESS, and TCRdb retained only in-frame sequences with V and J called. Part of the clones is not carried over; for the studies checked, unresolved V genes explain less than half of this, and the remainder is unexplained. For V, J and clone size, that table is used; D and trimming come from the DNA. For this sample the table gives roughly 10,000 clones, of which roughly 77% were detected only once. Around a sixth of the sample is held by the ten biggest clonotypes.

Points on this clone: Its antigen is unknown. One base away there is no much larger clone; base qualities are not given.

CD4+ T cells from unexposed donors were collected before the COVID-19 pandemic (2011-2018). After about 9 days of culture, CD4+ T cells were isolated with the EasySep CD4+ T cell isolation kit. As cell number allowed, CD4+ T cells from unexposed donors were tested for reactivity to SARS-CoV-2 S and N and to four common cold coronavirus spike pools. About 1.9 million PBMCs per well were cultured in IMDM with around 5% human AB serum and around 10 IU/ml IL-2. Half of the culture medium was replaced with fresh IL-2-containing medium on days 3 and 7. In general, every peptide culture condition was set up in three replicate wells. Leukapheresis product for the unexposed donors was bought commercially. Ficoll-Paque PLUS gradient centrifugation was used to isolate PBMCs from leukapheresis product or whole blood. PBMCs were either used fresh in the expansion assay or cryopreserved at -140 degrees C. The QIAamp Micro DNA Kit was used to extract genomic DNA from the CD4+ T cells.

CDR1 and CDR2 (MRHNA, SNTAGT) derive from the germline V gene. Relative to germline, V is 4 bases shorter and J is 1 base shorter, with 9 bases between their ends. From its cysteine to its phenylalanine, the CDR3 spans 14 amino acids. CDR3 DNA is the only sequence kept; it has 42 bases, read in frame from the first base. The chain uses TRBV6-4 and TRBJ2-3; TRBD1 might be the D gene, on 6 matching bases. The sample taken for sequencing was CD4+ T cells from PBMCs, cultured in vitro. This clonotype was sampled from a human donor in good health. The CDR3 sequence is CASSGAGGTDTQYF. The sequence in DNA is TGTGCCAGCAGTGGTGCAGGGGGCACAGATACGCAGTATTTT.